The rows below give T cell receptor beta chains drawn from one sample of a study of blood T cell repertoires in COVID-19. Sequencing used immunoSEQ multiplex PCR; TCRdb keeps in-frame clones, though not all of them. The sample lists 140,000 or so clones, around 90% occurring once. Material for sequencing was peripheral blood. These receptors were collected from a man aged 70 or older with acute or convalescent COVID-19. The CDR3 runs from the conserved cysteine through the conserved F or W. Fields, in order: D gene, J gene, clone size, V gene, CDR3 protein, CDR3 DNA. A D gene is named only where the DNA matches it firmly. A clone size is listed for some rows: how often the clone was seen (once, few, many), or a class if it is expanded.

d_call: -; j_call: TRBJ2-3; clone_size: -; v_call: TRBV5-1; cdr3_aa: CASSLAGLYTDTQYF; cdr3_nt: TGCGCCAGCAGCTTGGCAGGACTTTACACAGATACGCAGTATTTT
d_call: -; j_call: TRBJ2-4; clone_size: -; v_call: TRBV7-2; cdr3_aa: CASSNNRGGVLAKNIQYF; cdr3_nt: TGTGCCAGCAGTAACAATAGGGGAGGAGTTCTAGCCAAAAACATTCAGTACTTC
d_call: TRBD1; j_call: TRBJ2-1; clone_size: once; v_call: TRBV25-1; cdr3_aa: CASSDNRGFYNEQFF; cdr3_nt: TGTGCCAGCAGTGATAACAGGGGGTTCTACAATGAGCAGTTCTTC
d_call: -; j_call: TRBJ2-6; clone_size: -; v_call: TRBV30; cdr3_aa: CACRLDSSYVLTF; cdr3_nt: TGTGCCTGCCGTTTGGACAGTTCGTACGTCCTGACTTTC
d_call: TRBD1; j_call: TRBJ2-6; clone_size: -; v_call: TRBV5-1; cdr3_aa: CASSPRDRDSGANVLTF; cdr3_nt: TGCGCCAGCAGCCCCCGGGACAGAGACTCTGGGGCCAACGTCCTGACTTTC
d_call: -; j_call: TRBJ1-2; clone_size: -; v_call: TRBV5-4; cdr3_aa: CASSAALSRGSGYTF; cdr3_nt: TGTGCCAGCAGCGCCGCCCTAAGCAGGGGATCGGGCTACACCTTC
d_call: -; j_call: TRBJ1-1; clone_size: -; v_call: TRBV5-1; cdr3_aa: CASKYQQGPNTEAFF; cdr3_nt: TGCGCCAGCAAATACCAACAGGGACCTAACACTGAAGCTTTCTTT
d_call: -; j_call: TRBJ2-5; clone_size: once; v_call: TRBV27; cdr3_aa: CASSLWGRAWETQYF; cdr3_nt: TGTGCCAGCAGTTTATGGGGCAGGGCCTGGGAGACCCAGTACTTC
d_call: TRBD1; j_call: TRBJ2-7; clone_size: -; v_call: TRBV28; cdr3_aa: CASSLGTGGPYGEQYF; cdr3_nt: TGTGCCAGCAGTTTAGGGACAGGGGGCCCCTACGGCGAGCAGTACTTC
d_call: -; j_call: TRBJ1-3; clone_size: -; v_call: TRBV5-4; cdr3_aa: CASSLSGTAGNTIYF; cdr3_nt: TGTGCCAGCAGCCTGTCCGGGACTGCTGGAAACACCATATATTTT
d_call: TRBD2; j_call: TRBJ2-1; clone_size: -; v_call: TRBV7-2; cdr3_aa: CASSLARLAGVREQFF; cdr3_nt: TGTGCCAGCAGCTTAGCTAGGCTAGCGGGTGTGAGAGAGCAGTTCTTC
d_call: -; j_call: TRBJ1-2; clone_size: -; v_call: TRBV10-3; cdr3_aa: CAISGGGVRNYGYTF; cdr3_nt: TGTGCCATCAGTGGGGGCGGAGTTCGGAACTATGGCTACACCTTC
d_call: -; j_call: TRBJ2-7; clone_size: -; v_call: TRBV19; cdr3_aa: CASSIAGGTSEDREQYF; cdr3_nt: TGTGCCAGTAGTATCGCTGGAGGGACCTCTGAAGACCGCGAGCAGTACTTC
d_call: -; j_call: TRBJ1-1; clone_size: -; v_call: TRBV19; cdr3_aa: CASTRVTEAFF; cdr3_nt: TGTGCCAGTACGAGGGTAACTGAAGCTTTCTTT
d_call: TRBD1; j_call: TRBJ2-5; clone_size: once; v_call: TRBV5-4; cdr3_aa: CASSLGTGEAKTQYF; cdr3_nt: TGTGCCAGCAGCTTGGGGACAGGGGAAGCGAAGACCCAGTACTTC
d_call: -; j_call: TRBJ1-6; clone_size: -; v_call: TRBV7-3; cdr3_aa: CASSSDPREDSPLHF; cdr3_nt: TGTGCCAGCAGCTCCGATCCGAGGGAGGATTCACCCCTCCACTTT
d_call: -; j_call: TRBJ2-1; clone_size: -; v_call: TRBV11-2; cdr3_aa: CASSLYGSYNEQFF; cdr3_nt: TGTGCCAGCAGCTTATACGGGTCCTACAATGAGCAGTTCTTC
d_call: TRBD2; j_call: TRBJ2-1; clone_size: -; v_call: TRBV5-1; cdr3_aa: CASSFAGDSYNEQFF; cdr3_nt: TGCGCCAGCAGCTTTGCGGGAGACTCCTACAATGAGCAGTTCTTC
d_call: TRBD2; j_call: TRBJ2-3; clone_size: -; v_call: TRBV5-1; cdr3_aa: CASSLGPLLAGVDTQYF; cdr3_nt: TGCGCCAGCAGCTTGGGCCCCCTACTAGCGGGAGTAGATACGCAGTATTTT
d_call: TRBD2; j_call: TRBJ2-7; clone_size: -; v_call: TRBV9; cdr3_aa: CASSSGDPYEQYF; cdr3_nt: TGTGCCAGCAGCAGCGGGGATCCCTACGAGCAGTACTTC
d_call: TRBD2; j_call: TRBJ2-3; clone_size: -; v_call: TRBV5-1; cdr3_aa: CASSLRTSQGTDTQYF; cdr3_nt: TGCGCCAGCAGCCTTCGGACTAGTCAGGGCACAGATACGCAGTATTTT
d_call: TRBD2; j_call: TRBJ2-1; clone_size: -; v_call: TRBV28; cdr3_aa: CASSSGLAGEFYEQFF; cdr3_nt: TGTGCCAGCAGCTCTGGACTAGCGGGAGAGTTCTATGAGCAGTTCTTC
d_call: TRBD2; j_call: TRBJ2-7; clone_size: once; v_call: TRBV4-2; cdr3_aa: CASSQVWLAGGEYEQYF; cdr3_nt: TGTGCCAGCAGCCAAGTCTGGCTAGCGGGGGGAGAGTACGAGCAGTACTTC
d_call: TRBD1; j_call: TRBJ1-2; clone_size: -; v_call: TRBV5-1; cdr3_aa: CASSLGTGLNYGYTF; cdr3_nt: TGCGCCAGCAGCTTGGGGACAGGGCTTAACTATGGCTACACCTTC
d_call: -; j_call: TRBJ1-5; clone_size: -; v_call: TRBV27; cdr3_aa: CASRRQQEPQHF; cdr3_nt: TGTGCCAGCAGACGACAACAGGAGCCCCAGCATTTT
d_call: TRBD2; j_call: TRBJ2-3; clone_size: -; v_call: TRBV19; cdr3_aa: CASRGGAGTSGTDTQYF; cdr3_nt: TGTGCCAGTCGTGGGGGGGCCGGGACTAGCGGAACAGATACGCAGTATTTT
d_call: TRBD1; j_call: TRBJ1-6; clone_size: -; v_call: TRBV3-1/TRBV3-2; cdr3_aa: CASSPGTDNSPLHF; cdr3_nt: TGTGCCAGCAGCCCCGGGACAGATAATTCACCCCTCCACTTT
d_call: -; j_call: TRBJ1-4; clone_size: -; v_call: TRBV18; cdr3_aa: CASSPPDRQNEKLFF; cdr3_nt: TGTGCCAGCTCACCTCCGGACAGACAAAATGAAAAACTGTTTTTT
d_call: -; j_call: TRBJ2-3; clone_size: -; v_call: TRBV7-9; cdr3_aa: CAKGGGADTQYF; cdr3_nt: TGTGCCAAGGGTGGGGGCGCAGATACGCAGTATTTT
d_call: -; j_call: TRBJ1-4; clone_size: once; v_call: TRBV2; cdr3_aa: CASSEGGANEKLFF; cdr3_nt: TGTGCCAGCAGTGAAGGCGGGGCGAATGAAAAACTGTTTTTT
d_call: TRBD2; j_call: TRBJ2-1; clone_size: -; v_call: TRBV9; cdr3_aa: CASSVERGRRNEQFF; cdr3_nt: TGTGCCAGCAGCGTAGAACGCGGGAGGAGGAATGAGCAGTTCTTC
d_call: -; j_call: TRBJ2-2; clone_size: -; v_call: TRBV6-5; cdr3_aa: CASSYSRTGELFF; cdr3_nt: TGTGCCAGCAGTTACTCGCGGACCGGGGAGCTGTTTTTT
d_call: TRBD1; j_call: TRBJ2-2; clone_size: -; v_call: TRBV5-1; cdr3_aa: CASSFTGDRGTGELFF; cdr3_nt: TGCGCCAGCAGCTTTACGGGGGACAGGGGTACCGGGGAGCTGTTTTTT
d_call: TRBD1; j_call: TRBJ2-4; clone_size: -; v_call: TRBV7-2; cdr3_aa: CASSINRGQNIQYF; cdr3_nt: TGTGCCAGCAGCATAAACAGGGGGCAAAACATTCAGTACTTC
d_call: -; j_call: TRBJ2-5; clone_size: -; v_call: TRBV5-1; cdr3_aa: CASSFQTGPETQYF; cdr3_nt: TGCGCCAGCAGCTTCCAAACAGGGCCAGAGACCCAGTACTTC
d_call: -; j_call: TRBJ1-2; clone_size: -; v_call: TRBV3-1/TRBV3-2; cdr3_aa: CASSPMTDYGYTF; cdr3_nt: TGTGCCAGCAGCCCAATGACAGACTATGGCTACACCTTC
d_call: -; j_call: TRBJ2-5; clone_size: -; v_call: TRBV7-9; cdr3_aa: CASSPLGTFQYF; cdr3_nt: TGTGCCAGCAGCCCCCTTGGGACATTCCAGTACTTC
d_call: TRBD1; j_call: TRBJ1-2; clone_size: few; v_call: TRBV12-3/TRBV12-4; cdr3_aa: CASRKTGESGYTF; cdr3_nt: TGTGCCAGCAGGAAGACAGGGGAAAGTGGCTACACCTTC
d_call: -; j_call: TRBJ2-5; clone_size: -; v_call: TRBV5-6; cdr3_aa: CASSRSGWIKETQYF; cdr3_nt: TGTGCCAGCAGCCGAAGCGGGTGGATAAAAGAGACCCAGTACTTC
d_call: -; j_call: TRBJ2-5; clone_size: -; v_call: TRBV5-4; cdr3_aa: CASSLKGVETQYF; cdr3_nt: TGTGCCAGCAGCTTGAAGGGGGTCGAGACCCAGTACTTC
d_call: -; j_call: TRBJ2-3; clone_size: few; v_call: TRBV24-1; cdr3_aa: CATSDLGRGDSDTQYF; cdr3_nt: TGTGCCACCAGTGATTTGGGCAGGGGAGACTCCGATACGCAGTATTTT
d_call: -; j_call: TRBJ1-1; clone_size: -; v_call: TRBV25-1; cdr3_aa: CASSDGGTEAFF; cdr3_nt: TGTGCCAGCAGTGATGGAGGCACTGAAGCTTTCTTT
d_call: -; j_call: TRBJ1-4; clone_size: -; v_call: TRBV28; cdr3_aa: CASGRNGAGGEKLFF; cdr3_nt: TGTGCCAGCGGCCGGAATGGGGCAGGTGGTGAAAAACTGTTTTTT
d_call: TRBD1; j_call: TRBJ1-1; clone_size: once; v_call: TRBV5-1; cdr3_aa: CASSLGEQGLEAFF; cdr3_nt: TGCGCCAGCAGCTTGGGGGAACAGGGGCTTGAAGCTTTCTTT
d_call: TRBD2; j_call: TRBJ2-1; clone_size: -; v_call: TRBV6-5; cdr3_aa: CASRIAGGPYNEQFF; cdr3_nt: TGTGCCAGCAGGATAGCGGGGGGGCCCTACAATGAGCAGTTCTTC
d_call: -; j_call: TRBJ1-5; clone_size: -; v_call: TRBV3-1/TRBV3-2; cdr3_aa: CASSPMSGVNQPQHF; cdr3_nt: TGTGCCAGCAGCCCCATGTCAGGGGTCAATCAGCCCCAGCATTTT
d_call: -; j_call: TRBJ1-3; clone_size: once; v_call: TRBV4-1; cdr3_aa: CASSQDRGGSGNTIYF; cdr3_nt: TGCGCCAGCAGCCAAGATCGCGGGGGCTCTGGAAACACCATATATTTT
d_call: TRBD2; j_call: TRBJ2-2; clone_size: -; v_call: TRBV7-2; cdr3_aa: CASSLGRGGTTGELFF; cdr3_nt: TGTGCCAGCAGCTTAGGCCGGGGGGGCACCACCGGGGAGCTGTTTTTT
d_call: -; j_call: TRBJ1-6; clone_size: -; v_call: TRBV6-5; cdr3_aa: CATQQGPTSPLHF; cdr3_nt: TGTGCCACACAGCAGGGGCCAACTTCACCCCTCCACTTT
d_call: -; j_call: TRBJ2-7; clone_size: once; v_call: TRBV12-3/TRBV12-4; cdr3_aa: CASSSGLYEQYF; cdr3_nt: TGTGCCAGCAGTTCGGGACTCTACGAGCAGTACTTC
d_call: TRBD2; j_call: TRBJ2-5; clone_size: once; v_call: TRBV27; cdr3_aa: CASSSLRGGSARIETQYF; cdr3_nt: TGTGCCAGCAGTTCCCTCCGGGGGGGTAGCGCCCGGATTGAGACCCAGTACTTC
d_call: -; j_call: TRBJ2-7; clone_size: -; v_call: TRBV3-1/TRBV3-2; cdr3_aa: CASSSSTGRWREQYF; cdr3_nt: TGTGCCAGCAGCTCTTCGACAGGACGATGGCGCGAGCAGTACTTC
d_call: -; j_call: TRBJ1-2; clone_size: -; v_call: TRBV11-1; cdr3_aa: CASRPGGLNNYGYTF; cdr3_nt: TGTGCCAGCAGGCCAGGAGGGTTGAATAACTATGGCTACACCTTC
d_call: -; j_call: TRBJ1-2; clone_size: -; v_call: TRBV27; cdr3_aa: CASSLEGHRGFYGYTF; cdr3_nt: TGTGCCAGCAGTTTAGAGGGACATCGAGGGTTCTATGGCTACACCTTC
d_call: -; j_call: TRBJ1-5; clone_size: -; v_call: TRBV15; cdr3_aa: CATSTRGRSNQPQHF; cdr3_nt: TGTGCCACCAGCACACGGGGTAGGAGCAATCAGCCCCAGCATTTT
d_call: TRBD2; j_call: TRBJ2-7; clone_size: -; v_call: TRBV30; cdr3_aa: CAWSVQSAPGGEQYF; cdr3_nt: TGTGCCTGGAGTGTACAGTCAGCTCCCGGGGGGGAGCAGTACTTC